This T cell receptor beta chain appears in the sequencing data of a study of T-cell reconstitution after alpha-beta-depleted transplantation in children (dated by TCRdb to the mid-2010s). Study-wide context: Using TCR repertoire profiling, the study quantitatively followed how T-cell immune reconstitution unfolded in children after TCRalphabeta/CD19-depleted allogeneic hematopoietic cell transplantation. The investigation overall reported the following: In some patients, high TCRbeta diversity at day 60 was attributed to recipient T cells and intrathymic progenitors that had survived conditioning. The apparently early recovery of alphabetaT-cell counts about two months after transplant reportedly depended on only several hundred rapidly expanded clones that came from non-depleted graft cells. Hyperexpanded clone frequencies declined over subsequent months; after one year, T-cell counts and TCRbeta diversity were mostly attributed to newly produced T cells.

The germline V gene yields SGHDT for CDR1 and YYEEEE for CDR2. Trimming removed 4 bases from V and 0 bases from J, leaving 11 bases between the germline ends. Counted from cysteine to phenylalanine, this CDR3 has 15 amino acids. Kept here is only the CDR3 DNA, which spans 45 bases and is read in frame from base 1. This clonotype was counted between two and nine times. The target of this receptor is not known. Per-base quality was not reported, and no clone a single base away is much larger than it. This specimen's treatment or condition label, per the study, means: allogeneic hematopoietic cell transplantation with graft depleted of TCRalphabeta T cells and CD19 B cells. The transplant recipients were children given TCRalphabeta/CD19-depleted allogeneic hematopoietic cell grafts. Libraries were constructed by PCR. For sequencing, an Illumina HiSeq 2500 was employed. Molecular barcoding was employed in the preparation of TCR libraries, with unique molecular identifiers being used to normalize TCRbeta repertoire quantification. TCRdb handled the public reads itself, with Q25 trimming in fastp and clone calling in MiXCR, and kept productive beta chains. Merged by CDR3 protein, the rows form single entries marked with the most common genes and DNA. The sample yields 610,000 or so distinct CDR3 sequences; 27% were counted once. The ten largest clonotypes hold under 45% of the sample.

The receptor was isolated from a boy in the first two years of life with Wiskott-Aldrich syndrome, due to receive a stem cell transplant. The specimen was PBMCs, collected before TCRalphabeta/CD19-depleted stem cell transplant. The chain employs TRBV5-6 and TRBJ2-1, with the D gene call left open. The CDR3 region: CASSISLRSYNEQFF. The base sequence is TGTGCCAGCAGCATCTCCTTGCGCTCCTACAATGAGCAGTTCTTC.